The T cell receptor beta chain described here comes from a study of cytotoxic CD8 clonotypes in ibrutinib-treated CLL. As for the study in general: Responses comprised about 24 partial and 2 complete; at median around six years, approximately 14 remained remitted and roughly 12 progressed. Collecting the response samples happened after a median 12 months of treatment, with a range of 6 to 36. Findings and limits, study-wide: For progressing versus sustained-remission patients, sampling times were not the same. Having risen at ibrutinib response, clonality had fallen back toward baseline by progression.

A word on this clone: Its antigen is unknown.

The protocol was immunoSEQ multiplex PCR, while the TCRdb copy is restricted to in-frame clones and leaves out a portion. The sample consists of some 120,000 clones, approximately 58% of them appearing once. The sequence was obtained from a human donor with chronic lymphocytic leukemia. The material sequenced was PBMCs, taken after 24 months of ibrutinib treatment.

CDR3 amino acids: CASSLGRVGTNEKLFF. The CDR3 DNA follows: TGTGCCAGCAGCTTAGGTCGGGTGGGGACTAATGAAAAACTGTTTTTT. This chain connects TRBV7-2 to TRBJ1-4; no clear D. Germline V gene data show CDR1 as SGHTA and CDR2 as FQGNSA. The germline V and J ends were trimmed by 1 base and 2 bases, with 11 bases remaining between them. CDR3 length: 16 residues.